The clone carrying this T cell receptor beta chain was recorded once. This entry belongs to a study of T cell responses to AZD1222 COVID-19 vaccine. Germline V gene sequence: CDR1 MNHNY, CDR2 SVGAGI (reference sequence). The CDR3 runs to 15 residues. Deletions cut 0 bases from V and 7 bases from J, with 16 bases between. Assay: immunoSEQ multiplex PCR; the TCRdb copy retains only in-frame clones and omits some. The repertoire includes about 140,000 clones, roughly nine tenths of them detected once, and 2.5% to 3.5% sits in the top ten. Sequenced material: peripheral blood, taken on day 0 of AZD1222 vaccination. The chain couples TRBV6-6 to TRBJ2-7, with D unresolved. This clonotype originated in an adult in good health. The CDR3 DNA sequence: TGTGCCAGCAGTTACTCATCGGGTCCAAGAGGAGAGCAGTACTTC. Residues: CASSYSSGPRGEQYF.